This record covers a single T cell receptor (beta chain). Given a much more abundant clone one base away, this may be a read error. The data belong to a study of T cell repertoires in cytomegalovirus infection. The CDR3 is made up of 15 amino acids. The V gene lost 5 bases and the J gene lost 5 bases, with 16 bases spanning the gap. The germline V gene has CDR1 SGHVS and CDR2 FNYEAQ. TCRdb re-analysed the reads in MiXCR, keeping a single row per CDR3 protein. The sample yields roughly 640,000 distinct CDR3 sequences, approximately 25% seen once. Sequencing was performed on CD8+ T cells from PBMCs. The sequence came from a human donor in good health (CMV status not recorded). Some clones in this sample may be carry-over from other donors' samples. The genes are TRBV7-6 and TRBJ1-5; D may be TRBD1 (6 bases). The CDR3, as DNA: TGTGCCAGCAGCCACCGGACAGAGTTGGATCAGCCCCAGCATTTT. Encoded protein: CASSHRTELDQPQHF. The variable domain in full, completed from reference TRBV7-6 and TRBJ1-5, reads GAGVSQSPRYKVTKRGQDVALRCDPISGHVSLYWYRQALGQGPEFLTYFNYEAQQDKSGLPNDRFSAERPEGSISTLTIQRTEQRDSAMYRCASSHRTELDQPQHFGDGTRLSIL.